Included here is one T cell receptor (beta chain) sequence, with context. The V gene's germline CDR1 is SEHNR and CDR2 FQNEAQ (reference sequence). V was shortened by 4 bases and J by 5 bases, with 9 bases between the two germline ends. The CDR3 covers 13 residues. The entry originates in a study of CD8 T cells in Susac syndrome. cDNA came from roughly 0.53 to 1 ug RNA primed by random hexamers. Amplification of TCR beta CDR3 across 54 Vbeta and 13 Jbeta was performed with immunoSEQ multiplex PCR. From the immunoSEQ multiplex PCR reads, TCRdb called clonotypes with MiXCR, one entry per CDR3 protein. The data show roughly 150,000 distinct CDR3 sequences, 95% seen once.

Sequenced input: CD8+ T cells from PBMCs. This sequence joins TRBV7-9 and TRBJ2-1; D is unresolved. The receptor was isolated from a human donor with multiple sclerosis. In DNA form, the CDR3 reads TGTGCCAGCAGCTCCAGCCGGGACAATGAGCAGTTCTTC. It encodes CASSSSRDNEQFF.